The rows below give T cell receptor beta chains drawn from one sample of a study of T cells expressing NK-cell markers. TCRdb derives one entry per CDR3 protein from the 5' RACE reads, leaving out DNA. Its clone listing holds some 600,000 distinct CDR3 sequences. Specimen: blood T cells: a sorted CD56 or NKG2C T cell subset, CD4+ or CD8+ T cells, or bulk PBMC T cells (not recorded which). All receptors derive from a man aged 18 to 30 in good health. CDR3s include the opening cysteine and the closing phenylalanine or tryptophan.

V gene: TRBV27
J gene: TRBJ1-4
CDR3 protein: CASSSQFRQGGEKLFF

V gene: TRBV7-9
J gene: TRBJ1-5
CDR3 protein: CASSLSDRGSGQPQHF

V gene: TRBV5-1
J gene: TRBJ1-2
CDR3 protein: CASSLADVGRGYTF

V gene: TRBV7-9
J gene: TRBJ1-4
CDR3 protein: CASSWDRGLEKLFF

V gene: TRBV24-1
J gene: TRBJ2-1
CDR3 protein: CATSDPTGRAYNEQFF

V gene: TRBV28
J gene: TRBJ2-1
CDR3 protein: CASSYGTGQFF

V gene: TRBV12-3/TRBV12-4
J gene: TRBJ2-7
CDR3 protein: CASSSDSSYEQYF

V gene: TRBV30
J gene: TRBJ2-7
CDR3 protein: CAWSVGSYEQYF

V gene: TRBV12-3/TRBV12-4
J gene: TRBJ2-7
CDR3 protein: CASSRLTGIYEQYF

V gene: TRBV12-3/TRBV12-4
J gene: TRBJ1-5
CDR3 protein: CASMHTMGRGSQPQHF

V gene: TRBV30
J gene: TRBJ2-7
CDR3 protein: CACPKGARSYEQYF

V gene: TRBV6-1
J gene: TRBJ2-7
CDR3 protein: CASRVVRRNSYEQYF

V gene: TRBV28
J gene: TRBJ2-7
CDR3 protein: CASSLTSSGVRTYEQYF

V gene: TRBV3-1
J gene: TRBJ1-2
CDR3 protein: CASSPSSEIYGYTF

V gene: TRBV4-3
J gene: TRBJ2-7
CDR3 protein: CASSQAGTSAIYEQYF

V gene: TRBV4-3
J gene: TRBJ2-1
CDR3 protein: CASSQGGAGGSSYNEQFF

V gene: TRBV11-1
J gene: TRBJ2-5
CDR3 protein: CASSRGISMLAGYQETQYF

V gene: TRBV14
J gene: TRBJ2-6
CDR3 protein: CASSLPTRAGANVLTF

V gene: TRBV6-5
J gene: TRBJ2-7
CDR3 protein: CASSYPGSGGKAYEQYF

V gene: TRBV5-1
J gene: TRBJ2-1
CDR3 protein: CASSLGSGAGNEQFF

V gene: TRBV20-1
J gene: TRBJ2-4
CDR3 protein: CSASIPRENIQYF

V gene: TRBV7-3
J gene: TRBJ2-1
CDR3 protein: CASSPGPGIAGVPYNEQFF

V gene: TRBV20-1
J gene: TRBJ2-5
CDR3 protein: CSARPRTGPYQETQYF

V gene: TRBV7-3
J gene: TRBJ2-5
CDR3 protein: CASSLGGLDQETQYF

V gene: TRBV12-3/TRBV12-4
J gene: TRBJ2-1
CDR3 protein: CASTISGRTNEQFF

V gene: TRBV25-1
J gene: TRBJ1-2
CDR3 protein: CASSESGAYYGYTF

V gene: TRBV9
J gene: TRBJ2-3
CDR3 protein: CASSPGWRGPTDTQYF

V gene: TRBV4-1
J gene: TRBJ1-4
CDR3 protein: CASSPLGGEKLFF